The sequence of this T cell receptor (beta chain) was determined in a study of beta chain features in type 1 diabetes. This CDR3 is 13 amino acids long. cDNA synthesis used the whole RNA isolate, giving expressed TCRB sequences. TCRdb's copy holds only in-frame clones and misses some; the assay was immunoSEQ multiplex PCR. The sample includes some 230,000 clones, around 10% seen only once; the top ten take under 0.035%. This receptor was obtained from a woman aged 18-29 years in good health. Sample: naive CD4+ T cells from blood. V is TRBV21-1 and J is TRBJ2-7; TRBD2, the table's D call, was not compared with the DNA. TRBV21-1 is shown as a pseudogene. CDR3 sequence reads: CALPSGRWYEQYF. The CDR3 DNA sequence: TGTGCCCTCCCCAGCGGGAGGTGGTACGAGCAGTACTTC.